What follows is one T cell receptor (beta chain) and its context. RNA transcripts yielded amplified TCR beta CDR3 regions. RT-PCR in the first round (using the HTBI primer set) targeted the TCR CDR3. TCRdb fed the multiplex PCR reads into MiXCR, producing one record per CDR3 protein. The table shows some 500,000 distinct CDR3 sequences, with roughly a quarter occurring only once. These data originate in a study of T cells in Graves' hyperthyroidism and ophthalmopathy. Sequencing was carried out using blood. The receptor was derived from a woman in her thirties with Graves' ophthalmopathy.

This chain's CDR3 is CASSEAGASNQPQHF. The CDR3 DNA sequence: TGTGCCAGCAGTGAAGCAGGGGCTAGCAATCAGCCCCAGCATTTT. The chain links TRBV6-1 to TRBJ1-5; perhaps TRBD1 as D (5 bases). This CDR3 contains 15 residues. The germline gives CDR1 MNHNS, CDR2 SASEGT. The V gene lost 0 bases and the J gene lost 0 bases, with 6 bases spanning the gap.